This is a list of T cell receptor beta chains from one sample in a study of response to subunit inactivated influenza vaccine. TCRdb passed the RT-PCR reads through MiXCR, listing each CDR3 protein once. The table has more than 200,000 distinct CDR3 sequences, 9.5% to 15% seen once. The sample in question was non-naive T cells sorted from PBMCs, obtained 14 to 15 days before vaccination. All receptors derive from a man aged 50 to 60 who received an inactivated influenza vaccine. Both conserved end residues are part of each CDR3. The D gene is left open where the match is weak. Size is omitted from some rows. Given values are once, few, many or a class for expanded clones.

len,abundance,j_gene,v_gene,d_gene,CDR3nt,CDR3aa
13,-,TRBJ2-5,TRBV7-7,-,TGTGCCAGCTCAGGAGGGGGCTCAGAGACCCAGTACTTC,CASSGGGSETQYF
14,many,TRBJ2-1,TRBV6-4,TRBD2,TGTGCCAGCAGTGGAGGCGGGAGTATCAATGAGCAGTTCTTC,CASSGGGSINEQFF
15,-,TRBJ2-7,TRBV15,TRBD1,TGTGCCACCAGCAAGGACAGGGGCCCCCGGAACGAGCAGTACTTC,CATSKDRGPRNEQYF
17,few,TRBJ2-3,TRBV20-1,TRBD2,TGCAGTGCTATGAGACTAGCGGGAGGGCCGAACACAGATACGCAGTATTTT,CSAMRLAGGPNTDTQYF
14,few,TRBJ2-1,TRBV27,-,TGTGCCAGCAGTCGTCAGGGCTCCTACAATGAGCAGTTCTTC,CASSRQGSYNEQFF
13,-,TRBJ2-4,TRBV7-9,-,TGTGCCAGCAGCTTATATGACGCGGGCATTCAGTACTTC,CASSLYDAGIQYF
15,-,TRBJ2-7,TRBV20-1,TRBD2,TGCAGTGCCCACGCCGGGACTAGCGGCTCCTACGAGCAGTACTTC,CSAHAGTSGSYEQYF
15,-,TRBJ2-1,TRBV10-3,-,TGTGCCATCAGTGAGTCGGAGAAATCCTACAATGAGCAGTTCTTC,CAISESEKSYNEQFF
14,-,TRBJ2-2,TRBV9,TRBD2,TGTGCCAGCAGCGTAGTAAGCGGGGCCGGGGAGCTGTTTTTT,CASSVVSGAGELFF
15,-,TRBJ2-7,TRBV3-1,-,TGTGCCAGCAGCCATGGCATAGGGGTGAGCTACGAGCAGTACTTC,CASSHGIGVSYEQYF
15,once,TRBJ2-7,TRBV18,TRBD1,TGTGCCAGCTCACCAGGGACAGTGGGCATCTACGAGCAGTACTTC,CASSPGTVGIYEQYF
14,many,TRBJ2-5,TRBV29-1,-,TGCAGCGTTGCCGCGTCGCCGCGCCAAGAGACCCAGTACTTC,CSVAASPRQETQYF
13,few,TRBJ2-1,TRBV2,-,TGTGCCAGCAGCGCGGGACCTTTAGATGAGCAGTTCTTC,CASSAGPLDEQFF
15,few,TRBJ1-1,TRBV5-1,-,TGCGCCAGCAGCTTGGTTGGCCCCCAGGCGGCTGAAGCTTTCTTT,CASSLVGPQAAEAFF
14,many,TRBJ2-1,TRBV29-1,TRBD2,TGCAGCGTCCCGGGACTAGGGTCCGGGGGAGAGCAGTTCTTC,CSVPGLGSGGEQFF
14,-,TRBJ2-7,TRBV4-1,-,TGCGCCAGCAGCCAAGGCACCAGGGGCTACGAGCAGTACTTC,CASSQGTRGYEQYF
13,-,TRBJ1-1,TRBV30,-,TGTGCCACCAAGGGCCAGTTGAACACTGAAGCTTTCTTT,CATKGQLNTEAFF
14,many,TRBJ2-1,TRBV20-1,-,TGCAGTGCTAGTGAGGGACAAGAGTACAATGAGCAGTTCTTC,CSASEGQEYNEQFF
12,-,TRBJ2-3,TRBV7-2,-,TGTGCCAGCAGCTTGACTAGTAGAGATCAGTATTTT,CASSLTSRDQYF
16,few,TRBJ2-2,TRBV2,TRBD1,TGTGCCAGCAGGACCGGGACAGGACCGAACACCGGGGAGCTGTTTTTT,CASRTGTGPNTGELFF
14,few,TRBJ2-7,TRBV10-2,-,TGCGCCAGCAGAGATTCAGGGAAGGCCTACGAGCAGTACTTC,CASRDSGKAYEQYF
13,many,TRBJ1-2,TRBV4-3,-,TGCGCCAGCAGCCAAGAACTCCGCGGAGGCTACACCTTC,CASSQELRGGYTF
14,few,TRBJ1-3,TRBV12-3/TRBV12-4,-,TGTGCCAGCAGTTTGGGTCTGATCGGAAACACCATATATTTT,CASSLGLIGNTIYF
11,-,TRBJ2-1,TRBV20-1,-,TGCAGTGCTCTCGGACTTTCGGCGGGGTTCTTC,CSALGLSAGFF
15,few,TRBJ1-4,TRBV28,-,TGTGCCAGCAGTTCCGCCGGGACGGGTAGTGAAAAACTGTTTTTT,CASSSAGTGSEKLFF
11,few,TRBJ2-7,TRBV7-8,-,TGTGCCAGCAGCCTCACTATCGAGCAGTACTTC,CASSLTIEQYF
19,-,TRBJ2-3,TRBV3-1,TRBD2,TGTGCCAGCACCAAGGAGTTGGATGCTAGCGGAGCTTCTTCAAATACGCAGTATTTT,CASTKELDASGASSNTQYF
18,-,TRBJ2-5,TRBV5-1,TRBD2,TGCGCCAGCAGCTTCCCTAGCGGGGGGGCCGGGGTACAAGAGACCCAGTACTTC,CASSFPSGGAGVQETQYF
16,few,TRBJ2-7,TRBV27,TRBD1,TGTGCCAGCAGTTCCTTCACAGGGGGCTACTCCTACGAGCAGTACTTC,CASSSFTGGYSYEQYF
14,-,TRBJ1-5,TRBV20-1,TRBD1,TGCAGTGCTAGGCTGCGCCAGGGGGGAAGGCCCCAGCATTTT,CSARLRQGGRPQHF